This T cell receptor beta chain was sequenced in a study of blood T cell repertoires in COVID-19. Study context: Researchers got acute and convalescent COVID-19 samples from the United States, Italy and Spain. The analysed material was cDNA or gDNA that came from T cells, B-cell-depleted T cells, or PBMCs.

Original analysis: Using reference gene primer amplification, nucleated cell counts were estimated. Sequenced by immunoSEQ multiplex PCR; TCRdb stores in-frame clones only, minus some. V and J calls plus clone size are reproduced from that table; the DNA served to infer D and trimming. The sample shows roughly 190,000 clones, 70% to 90% of them seen only once. Trimming took off 5 bases at V and 7 bases at J, with 17 bases between the two ends. Per germline, CDR1 SEHNR and CDR2 FQNEAQ (reference sequence). The CDR3 spans 15 residues. Sequencing input: peripheral blood. The V and J genes are TRBV7-9 and TRBJ1-4, with D tentatively TRBD1 (5 bases). This receptor was identified in a man between 40 and 49 years old with active or convalescent COVID-19. CDR3 sequence reads: CASSPGGGDSEKLFF. CDR3 nucleotide sequence: TGTGCCAGCAGCCCTGGGGGGGGTGACAGTGAAAAACTGTTTTTT.